This T cell receptor (beta chain) stems from a study of cytomegalovirus exposure and HLA in healthy donors. Study-level points and caveats: There were about 160 TCR beta chains listed as cytomegalovirus-associated. The productive fraction for most TCR beta V segments was about 90% or about 30% in an earlier analysis.

Concerning this clone itself: Its antigen is unidentified.

A multiplex PCR was run with 60 Vbeta primers and 13 Jbeta primers. Assay used: immunoSEQ multiplex PCR; TCRdb lists only in-frame clones, some missing. The sample holds roughly 190,000 clones, 80% to 85% seen once. Losses at the gene ends were 2 bases for V and 6 bases for J; bases not matched to a gene: 5. This CDR3 has 15 amino acids. Germline V gene data show CDR1 as SGHNT and CDR2 as YENEEA. The sequenced sample was PBMCs. The clonotype originates from a man in his forties in good health and CMV-seropositive. V and J are TRBV11-3 and TRBJ2-1, with 9 bases fitting TRBD2. The CDR3 region has the DNA TGTGCCAGCAGCTTACTTAGCGGGGGACTCAATGAGCAGTTCTTC. This gives the protein CASSLLSGGLNEQFF.